The 28 T cell receptor beta chains presented below share a single source sample, sequenced in a study of T cells in Graves' hyperthyroidism and ophthalmopathy. It was RNA transcripts that yielded the amplified TCR beta CDR3 regions. When the TCR CDR3 underwent first-round RT-PCR, the HTBI primer set was used. TCRdb reprocessed the multiplex PCR reads via MiXCR and lists one record per CDR3 protein. The sample lists about 640,000 distinct CDR3 sequences; under 25% were seen once. The specimen was blood. The source of these receptors is a man aged 30 to 39 with Graves' ophthalmopathy.

The rearrangement joins TRBV28 to TRBJ1-1, with D tentatively TRBD1 (5 bases). V lost 3 bases and J lost 1, with 9 bases in between. Germline V gene data show CDR1 as MDHEN and CDR2 as SYDVKM. This CDR3 region has 14 residues. The CDR3 protein is CASSFHRRNTEAFF. CDR3 sequence (DNA): TGTGCCAGCAGTTTCCACAGGAGGAACACTGAAGCTTTCTTT.

This clonotype was detected many times. The chain recombines TRBV11-2 with TRBJ2-1; 9 bases line up with TRBD1. V was pared by 1 base and J by 8 bases, with 12 bases of the junction left unmatched. Germline V gives CDR1 SGHAT, CDR2 FQNNGV. The CDR3 covers 17 residues. The CDR3 DNA reads TGTGCCAGCAGCTTAGTTCGTAGGGACAGGGAAGGTCATGAGCAGTTCTTC. Its protein is CASSLVRRDREGHEQFF.

This chain links TRBV24-1 with TRBJ2-1; D possibly corresponds to TRBD2 (5 bases). This CDR3 has 14 amino acids. The germline CDR1 and CDR2 sequences are KGHDR and SFDVKD. The germline V and J ends were trimmed by 1 base and 6 bases, with 9 bases remaining between them. The CDR3, as DNA: TGTGCCACCAGTGATTTCGCCGGGGTCAATGAGCAGTTCTTC. Amino acid sequence: CATSDFAGVNEQFF.

This rearrangement joins TRBV7-9 to TRBJ2-3; TRBD1 matches 7 bases. Germline lookup yields CDR1 SEHNR and CDR2 FQNEAQ (reference sequence). The CDR3 is 16 residues long. Unmatched junction bases numbered 7, after V lost 4 bases and J lost 0 bases. The CDR3 nucleotides are TGTGCCAGCAGCTCGTTCCGGGACAGCAGCACAGATACGCAGTATTTT. Its protein is CASSSFRDSSTDTQYF.

V gene TRBV3-1 combines with J gene TRBJ2-5; 11 bases are shared with TRBD2. The CDR3 length is 16 residues. Unmatched junction bases numbered 4, after V lost 1 base and J lost 3 bases. The germline CDR1 and CDR2 sequences are LGHDT and YNNKEL (reference sequence). The CDR3 nucleotides read TGTGCCAGCAGCCAAGCTCGACTAGCGGGAAAAGAGACCCAGTACTTC. It codes for CASSQARLAGKETQYF.

The chain couples TRBV6-2 or TRBV6-3 to TRBJ2-5, with TRBD2 matching over 14 bases. This CDR3 spans 16 amino acids. Unmatched junction bases numbered 9, after V lost 7 bases and J lost 5 bases. The germline gives CDR1 MNHEY, CDR2 SVGEGT. DNA for the CDR3: TGTGCCAGCACCTCGGGGACTAGCGGGAGTACGGAGACCCAGTACTTC. It codes for CASTSGTSGSTETQYF.

This clonotype has a handful of counts. V usage is TRBV6-1 and J usage is TRBJ2-7; TRBD1 agrees at 9 bases. Looked up from germline, CDR1 is MNHNS and CDR2 is SASEGT. The trim removed 7 bases at V and 1 base at J, leaving 11 bases unmatched. The CDR3 covers 16 residues. CDR3 protein: CASIRGPGQGSYEQYF. The DNA of the CDR3 is TGTGCCAGCATCCGTGGTCCGGGACAGGGATCCTACGAGCAGTACTTC.

This clonotype has a handful of counts. The chain recombines TRBV3-1 with TRBJ1-2; D remains ambiguous. This CDR3 has 13 amino acids. Germline lookup yields CDR1 LGHDT and CDR2 YNNKEL (reference sequence). V was clipped by 4 bases and J by 3 bases, with 9 bases between them. CDR3 coding DNA: TGTGCCAGCAGCCTTGCAGACCACTATGGCTACACCTTC. This translates into CASSLADHYGYTF. Full variable domain (missing parts from reference TRBV3-1 and TRBJ1-2): DTAVSQTPKYLVTQMGNDKSIKCEQNLGHDTMYWYKQDSKKFLKIMFSYNNKELIINETVPNRFSPKSPDKAHLNLHINSLELGDSAVYFCASSLADHYGYTFGSGTRLTVV.

DNA for the CDR3: TGTGCCACCAGTAGCGGGCAGGGGAACACCGGGGAGCTGTTTTTT. Its translation: CATSSGQGNTGELFF. The gene calls are TRBV24-1 and TRBJ2-2, with D perhaps matching TRBD2 (6 bases). Germline CDR1 and CDR2: KGHDR and SFDVKD. The CDR3 has 15 amino acids. V lost 6 bases and J lost 1, with 11 bases in between.

This clonotype showed up many times. This chain joins TRBV28 and TRBJ2-5; D might be TRBD1 (5 bases). The CDR3 covers 11 residues. V lost 8 bases to trimming and J lost 13 bases, with 17 bases between them. Germline V gives CDR1 MDHEN, CDR2 SYDVKM. CDR3 DNA sequence: TGTGCCAGCGATCAGGGTTTTGTACGGTACTTC. Protein sequence: CASDQGFVRYF.

There are a few counts of this clonotype. CDR3: CASRAPTRTSGYNEQFF. The CDR3 bases are TGTGCCAGCAGGGCCCCGACCCGGACTAGCGGATACAATGAGCAGTTCTTC. The chain combines TRBV7-9 with TRBJ2-1; 10 bases agree with TRBD2. Germline CDR1 and CDR2: SEHNR and FQNEAQ (reference sequence). This CDR3 region has 17 residues. Unmatched junction bases numbered 12, after V lost 6 bases and J lost 4 bases.

This clonotype was found a few times. The genes are TRBV6-5 and TRBJ2-2; D remains ambiguous. Germline CDR1 MNHEY, CDR2 SVGAGI. The CDR3 is made up of 16 amino acids. The V gene lost 0 bases and the J gene lost 0 bases, with 8 bases spanning the gap. The CDR3 nucleotides are TGTGCCAGCAGTTACTCTGGGTTCTCGAACACCGGGGAGCTGTTTTTT. Residues: CASSYSGFSNTGELFF.

In its sample, this clonotype was seen once. This may stem from a read error, because a much larger clone lies one nucleotide away. The gene calls are TRBV11-2 and TRBJ1-5; possible D gene TRBD1, 6 bases. CDR1 is SGHAT and CDR2 is FQNNGV in the germline V gene. The CDR3 totals 17 residues. Between the trimmed V and J ends, which lost 3 bases and 3 bases, there was a span of 18 bases. The DNA for the CDR3 is TGTGCCAGCAGCTTTCTTGAGGGGGGGGAAGACAATCAGCCCCAGCATTTT. This gives the protein CASSFLEGGEDNQPQHF.

This clonotype was counted ten times or more. This chain links TRBV20-1 with TRBJ2-3; the D is unclear. Trimming pared 7 bases from V and 5 bases from J, leaving 13 bases between. CDR3 length: 12 residues. Per the germline V gene, CDR1 is DFQATT and CDR2 is SNEGSKA (reference sequence). The CDR3 loop reads CSVRASGDTQYF. As DNA, the CDR3 is TGCAGTGTTAGGGCTTCAGGAGATACGCAGTATTTT.

J is TRBJ2-7 and V is TRBV6-5; no definite D call. The length of the CDR3 is 16 residues. The germline CDR1 and CDR2 sequences are MNHEY and SVGAGI. V dropped 1 base and J dropped 0 bases, with 13 bases sitting between them. The CDR3 DNA follows: TGTGCCAGCAGTTACTACAACCTACCGAGCTCCTACGAGCAGTACTTC. Translating it yields CASSYYNLPSSYEQYF.

This clonotype was counted a few times. The rearrangement joins TRBV28 to TRBJ2-7; D remains ambiguous. Per germline, CDR1 MDHEN and CDR2 SYDVKM. V shed 3 bases and J shed 2 bases, with 8 bases lying between them. CDR3 length: 13 residues. For the CDR3, the DNA is TGTGCCAGCAGTTTTGTAGGCACCTACGAGCAGTACTTC. This codes for CASSFVGTYEQYF.

The V and J genes are TRBV30 and TRBJ2-1; TRBD2 is a possible D gene (6 bases). This CDR3 contains 14 residues. The germline gives CDR1 GTSNPN, CDR2 SVGIG (reference sequence). The ends were cut back, 2 bases at V and 2 bases at J, with 10 bases in the middle. The CDR3: CAWSPSVTYNEQFF. The DNA for the CDR3 is TGTGCCTGGAGTCCTAGCGTCACCTACAATGAGCAGTTCTTC.

There are a few counts of this clonotype. The rearrangement links TRBV5-4 to TRBJ1-4, with TRBD1 matching 12 bases. CDR3 size: 17 residues. Germline loops: CDR1 SGHNT, CDR2 YYREEE (reference sequence). Losses at the gene ends were 3 bases for V and 5 bases for J; bases not matched to a gene: 8. CDR3 DNA sequence: TGTGCCAGCAGCTCTGGGGACAGGGGGCGTGCCAATGAAAAACTGTTTTTT. This gives the protein CASSSGDRGRANEKLFF.

The chain has TRBV20-1 and TRBJ2-2, with D possibly called TRBD1 or TRBD2 (6 bases each). Germline CDR1 reads DFQATT; CDR2 reads SNEGSKA (reference sequence). This CDR3 spans 18 amino acids. Trimming cost V 5 bases and J 3 bases, with 25 bases left between them. CDR3 sequence: CSALKQGPGLQYTGELFF. DNA of the CDR3: TGCAGTGCTCTGAAACAGGGACCGGGACTCCAATACACCGGGGAGCTGTTTTTT.

V is TRBV20-1 and J is TRBJ2-1; 8 bases are a match to TRBD2. Per the germline V gene, CDR1 is DFQATT and CDR2 is SNEGSKA (reference sequence). The CDR3 has 14 residues. Trimming removed 6 bases from V and 7 bases from J; junction bases left unmatched: 11. The CDR3 nucleotides read TGCAGTGCCGTTGAGGGACTAGTTGAGAATGAGCAGTTCTTC. Amino acids: CSAVEGLVENEQFF.

This rearrangement joins TRBV29-1 to TRBJ1-1; 10 bases are shared with TRBD1. Trimming at V came to 8 bases and at J to 6 bases, leaving 6 bases not matched to a gene. The CDR3 has 12 amino acids. The germline V gene has CDR1 SQVTM and CDR2 ANQGSEA. CDR3 sequence: CSHRTGGPEAFF. CDR3 bases: TGCAGCCACAGGACAGGGGGACCTGAAGCTTTCTTT.

This clonotype was counted many times. CDR3 sequence reads: CASSLALPSEETQYF. In DNA form, the CDR3 reads TGTGCCAGCAGCTTAGCTCTCCCTTCGGAAGAGACCCAGTACTTC. This chain links TRBV11-1 with TRBJ2-5, with no clear D. The CDR3 is made up of 15 amino acids. Germline V gives CDR1 SGHAT, CDR2 FQDESV (reference sequence). Trimming removed 0 bases at V and 3 bases at J, with 11 bases between. Variable domain in full (rest from reference TRBV11-1 and TRBJ2-5): EAEVAQSPRYKITEKSQAVAFWCDPISGHATLYWYRQILGQGPELLVQFQDESVVDDSQLPKDRFSAERLKGVDSTLKIQPAELGDSAMYLCASSLALPSEETQYFGPGTRLLVL.

In its sample, this clonotype was seen a few times. This chain links TRBV13 with TRBJ1-4, with 7 bases lining up with TRBD1. Germline-derived CDR1 and CDR2 are PRHDT and FYEKMQ (reference sequence). The CDR3 extends over 14 amino acids. Trimming took 2 bases from V and 8 from J; bases not matched to a gene: 5. CDR3 sequence (DNA): TGTGCCAGCAGCTTAAGACAGGGAAGGGAAAAACTGTTTTTT. Protein: CASSLRQGREKLFF.

J is TRBJ2-3 and V is TRBV29-1; D uncertain. V gave up 3 bases and J gave up 2 bases, with 18 bases separating them. Germline V CDR1 and CDR2: SQVTM, ANQGSEA. This CDR3 has 16 residues. The CDR3 DNA reads as TGCAGCGTTGATGGTCCAGCTAGGATCGACACAGATACGCAGTATTTT. It is translated as CSVDGPARIDTDTQYF.

V gene TRBV6-2 or TRBV6-3 combines with J gene TRBJ2-7; TRBD2 matches 8 bases. From germline, CDR1 is MNHEY and CDR2 SVGEGT. J lost 2 bases, V lost 0 bases, and 9 bases had no gene match. This CDR3 is built from 17 residues. CDR3: CASSYSKPAGVTYEQYF. CDR3 coding DNA: TGTGCCAGCAGTTACTCGAAACCAGCGGGGGTGACCTACGAGCAGTACTTC.

The V gene is TRBV5-1, the J gene TRBJ2-5; no clear D. V gave up 4 bases and J gave up 5 bases, with 15 bases separating them. In germline, CDR1 is SGHRS, CDR2 YFSETQ. The CDR3 runs to 14 residues. The DNA of the CDR3 is TGCGCCAGCAGCCCGTGGGATTTCGAGGAGACCCAGTACTTC. It is translated as CASSPWDFEETQYF.

This clonotype has only a few counts. Sequence at one end of the junction differs from germline and may be a read error. The V and J genes are TRBV20-1 and TRBJ2-5, with no clear D. The CDR3 loop spans 11 amino acids. CDR1 is DFQATT, CDR2 SNEGSKA, per germline (reference sequence). CDR3 loop: CSARDHSLGHF. The CDR3 DNA follows: TGCAGTGCTAGAGATCACAGCCTGGGCCACTTC.

DNA of the CDR3: TGTGCCAGTACCGGGACTTTTGCCGAGACTTTCTTT. This gives the protein CASTGTFAETFF. The chain uses TRBV19 and TRBJ1-1, with D possibly matching TRBD1 (5 bases). The germline V gene has CDR1 LNHDA and CDR2 SQIVND (reference sequence). There are 12 residues in the CDR3. The V end was cut by 7 bases, the J end by 12 bases, with 18 bases between.